Following are 14 T cell receptor beta chains from one sample sequenced in a study of cytomegalovirus exposure and HLA in healthy donors. With 60 Vbeta and 13 Jbeta primers, the PCR was carried out. This table comes from immunoSEQ multiplex PCR, and its TCRdb copy is limited to in-frame clones, with some not included. The repertoire holds about 150,000 clones, with approximately 80% as singletons. The specimen was PBMCs. The receptors originated from a woman in her thirties or forties in good health and CMV-seropositive.

The chain joins TRBV28 to TRBJ1-5; D might be TRBD1 (5 bases). There are 15 residues in the CDR3. The germline CDR1 and CDR2 sequences are MDHEN and SYDVKM. Trimming pared 1 base from V and 6 bases from J, leaving 13 bases between. CDR3 sequence (DNA): TGTGCCAGCAGTTTATTGGGCAGGGCAGGTCAGCCCCAGCATTTT. This gives the protein CASSLLGRAGQPQHF.

This chain connects TRBV2 to TRBJ2-1, with 8 bases identical to TRBD1. V dropped 5 bases and J dropped 9; count of bases not matched to a gene: 9. The CDR3 is 14 amino acids. Germline V gene lookup returns CDR1 SNHLY and CDR2 FYNNEI. The CDR3 region is CASSSDRASREQFF. For the CDR3, the DNA is TGTGCCAGCAGTTCGGACAGGGCAAGCCGTGAGCAGTTCTTC.

The J gene is TRBJ1-4, the V gene TRBV2, with D unclear. The CDR3 runs to 14 residues. V shed 4 bases and J shed 5 bases, with 11 bases lying between them. The germline gives CDR1 SNHLY, CDR2 FYNNEI. The CDR3 coding sequence is TGTGCCAGCAGTGTGCAACCGGTAAATGAAAAACTGTTTTTT. It encodes CASSVQPVNEKLFF.

V gene TRBV7-9 combines with J gene TRBJ2-2; 11 bases line up with TRBD2. CDR1 and CDR2 (germline): SEHNR, FQNEAQ (reference sequence). CDR3 length: 16 residues. J was trimmed by 9 bases and V by 3 bases; bases with no gene match: 9. The CDR3 region has the DNA TGTGCCAGCAGCTTGCCCGGGACTAGCGGCGTGAGGGAGCTGTTTTTT. Its protein is CASSLPGTSGVRELFF.

For the CDR3, the DNA is TGTGCCAGCAGTGAGGGTTCGATACAGGGGGCGTTAGGCTACACCTTC. The encoded protein is CASSEGSIQGALGYTF. This chain joins TRBV27 and TRBJ1-2; 9 bases map to TRBD1. The junction had 15 bases not matched to a gene; V was cut back by 5 bases and J by 8 bases. This CDR3 contains 16 residues. Germline-derived CDR1 and CDR2 are MNHEY and SMNVEV (reference sequence).

The V and J genes are TRBV15 and TRBJ2-1; a weak D match, TRBD2 (5 bases). The germline V and J ends were trimmed by 1 base and 6 bases, with 13 bases remaining between them. The CDR3 spans 15 residues. The V gene's germline CDR1 is LNHNV and CDR2 YYDKDF (reference sequence). Here the CDR3 DNA reads TGTGCCACCAGCAGAGCTTGGTTGACTATCAATGAGCAGTTCTTC. Its translation: CATSRAWLTINEQFF.

The chain carries TRBV27 and TRBJ2-5; 7 nucleotides line up with TRBD1. The CDR3 consists of 14 residues. The ends lost 5 bases at V and 0 bases at J; junction bases unmatched: 3. CDR1 and CDR2 from the germline V gene are MNHEY and SMNVEV (reference sequence). The CDR3: CASSLQGNQETQYF. The CDR3 DNA reads TGTGCCAGCAGTCTACAGGGGAACCAAGAGACCCAGTACTTC.

The rearrangement uses TRBV19 and TRBJ2-1; TRBD2 matches 8 bases. The CDR3 covers 16 residues. CDR1 and CDR2 (germline): LNHDA, SQIVND (reference sequence). The ends lost 8 bases at V and 6 bases at J; junction bases unmatched: 15. This chain's CDR3 is CASSKRFMAGGNEQFF. The CDR3 region has the DNA TGTGCCAGTTCTAAGCGGTTTATGGCGGGAGGCAATGAGCAGTTCTTC.

CDR3 bases: TGTGCCAGCAGTTCGACAGGGACATCCTACGAGCAGTACTTC. Amino acids: CASSSTGTSYEQYF. The rearrangement links TRBV13 to TRBJ2-7, with 7 nucleotides matching TRBD1. CDR3 length: 14 residues. Germline lookup yields CDR1 PRHDT and CDR2 FYEKMQ (reference sequence). J was trimmed by 1 base and V by 6 bases; bases with no gene match: 6. The entire variable domain, with the rest obtained from reference TRBV13 and TRBJ2-7, is as follows: AAGVIQSPRHLIKEKRETATLKCYPIPRHDTVYWYQQGPGQDPQFLISFYEKMQSDKGSIPDRFSAQQFSDYHSELNMSSLELGDSALYFCASSSTGTSYEQYFGPGTRLTVT.

The genes are TRBV7-9 and TRBJ2-3; 10 nucleotides line up with TRBD2. This CDR3 comprises 17 residues. Germline CDR1 and CDR2: SEHNR and FQNEAQ (reference sequence). V was pared by 2 bases and J by 1 base, with 6 bases of the junction left unmatched. CDR3 coding DNA: TGTGCCAGCAGCTTACCAACAGGACTAGCGGGCACAGATACGCAGTATTTT. Amino acid sequence: CASSLPTGLAGTDTQYF.

V usage is TRBV7-2 and J usage is TRBJ2-5; 15 nucleotides match TRBD2. Looked up from germline, CDR1 is SGHTA and CDR2 is FQGNSA. The CDR3 covers 16 residues. With 5 bases clipped from V and 11 bases from J, the junction kept 12 bases outside the gene matches. The CDR3 is CASSARPGLAGGGQYF. The CDR3 region has the DNA TGTGCCAGCAGCGCAAGGCCGGGACTAGCGGGAGGAGGGCAGTACTTC.

The rearrangement uses TRBV6-1 and TRBJ2-1, with 14 positions matching TRBD2. The V segment lost 4 bases and the J segment 2 bases; nucleotides outside the gene matches: 1. Germline V CDR1 and CDR2: MNHNS, SASEGT. The CDR3 spans 16 residues. The CDR3, as DNA: TGTGCCAGCAGTGGGACTAGCGGGAGGCCCTACAATGAGCAGTTCTTC. Amino acids: CASSGTSGRPYNEQFF.

The chain recombines TRBV30 with TRBJ1-1, with a possible D match to TRBD1 (5 bases). The CDR3 covers 12 residues. Trimming shortened V by 3 bases and J by 11 bases, and 16 bases separated the two germline ends. Germline lookup yields CDR1 GTSNPN and CDR2 SVGIG (reference sequence). The CDR3 loop is CAWSHRRGWAFF. DNA of the CDR3: TGTGCCTGGAGCCACAGGAGGGGATGGGCTTTCTTT.

This clone was recorded once. The rearrangement uses TRBV12-5 and TRBJ2-2; D unclear. This CDR3 is built from 15 residues. Trimming took 1 base from V and 3 from J, leaving 9 bases between them. Germline CDR1 and CDR2: LGHNT and FRNRAP. For the CDR3, the DNA is TGTGCTAGTGGTTTGGGCGCGTCCTACACCGGGGAGCTGTTTTTT. Translated, it gives CASGLGASYTGELFF.